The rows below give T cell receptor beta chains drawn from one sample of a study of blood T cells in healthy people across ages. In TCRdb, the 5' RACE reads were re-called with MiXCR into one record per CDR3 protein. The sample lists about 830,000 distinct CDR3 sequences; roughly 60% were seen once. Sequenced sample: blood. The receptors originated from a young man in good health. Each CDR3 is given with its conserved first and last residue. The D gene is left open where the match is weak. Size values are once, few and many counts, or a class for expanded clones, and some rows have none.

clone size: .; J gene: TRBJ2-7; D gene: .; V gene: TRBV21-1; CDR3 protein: CASSNCRAGPAPMSYEQYF; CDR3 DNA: TGTGCCAGCAGCAATTGTCGGGCAGGGCCCGCCCCCATGTCCTACGAGCAGTACTTC
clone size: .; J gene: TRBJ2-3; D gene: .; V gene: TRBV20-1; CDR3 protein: CSAQTTGTDTQYF; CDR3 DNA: TGCAGTGCTCAGACCACGGGGACAGATACGCAGTATTTT
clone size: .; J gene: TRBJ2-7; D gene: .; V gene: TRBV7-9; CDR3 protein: CASSFPGTALEQYF; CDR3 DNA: TGTGCCAGCAGCTTTCCGGGGACGGCACTCGAGCAGTACTTC
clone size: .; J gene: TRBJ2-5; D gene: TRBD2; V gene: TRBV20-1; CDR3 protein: CSAPGLAGTETQYF; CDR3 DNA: TGCAGTGCTCCGGGACTAGCGGGAACAGAGACCCAGTACTTC
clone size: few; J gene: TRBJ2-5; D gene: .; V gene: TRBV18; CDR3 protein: CASSQDPDQTQYF; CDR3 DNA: TGTGCCAGCTCACAAGACCCCGACCAGACCCAGTACTTC
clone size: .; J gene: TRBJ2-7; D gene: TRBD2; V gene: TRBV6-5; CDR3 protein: CASNPSGVGEQYF; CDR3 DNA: TGTGCCAGCAACCCTAGCGGGGTAGGTGAGCAGTACTTC
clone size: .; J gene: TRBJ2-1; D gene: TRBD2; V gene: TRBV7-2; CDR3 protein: CASSPGRDEQFF; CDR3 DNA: TGTGCCAGCAGTCCGGGGAGGGATGAGCAGTTCTTC
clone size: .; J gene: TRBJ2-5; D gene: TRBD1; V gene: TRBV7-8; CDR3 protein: CASRQGVVGETQYF; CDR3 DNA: TGTGCCAGCAGACAGGGGGTCGTTGGGGAGACCCAGTACTTC
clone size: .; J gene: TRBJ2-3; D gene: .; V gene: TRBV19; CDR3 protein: CASGASGGADTQYF; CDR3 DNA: TGTGCCAGTGGGGCCTCAGGAGGTGCAGATACGCAGTATTTT
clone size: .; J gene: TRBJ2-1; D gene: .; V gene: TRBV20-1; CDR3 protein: CSAPPIPAYNEQFF; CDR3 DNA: TGCAGTGCGCCCCCAATCCCAGCCTACAATGAGCAGTTCTTC
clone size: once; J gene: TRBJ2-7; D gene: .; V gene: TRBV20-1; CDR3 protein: CSARDRPASRYEQYF; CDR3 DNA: TGCAGTGCTAGAGACCGCCCGGCTAGCCGTTACGAGCAGTACTTC
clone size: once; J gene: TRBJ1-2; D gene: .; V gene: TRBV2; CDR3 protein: CASSEGDIQYGYTF; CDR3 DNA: TGTGCCAGCAGTGAAGGGGACATACAATATGGCTACACCTTC
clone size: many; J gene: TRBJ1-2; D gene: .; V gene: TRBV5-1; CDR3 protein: CASSPGDGYTF; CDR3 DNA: TGTGCCAGCAGTCCGGGGGATGGCTACACCTTC
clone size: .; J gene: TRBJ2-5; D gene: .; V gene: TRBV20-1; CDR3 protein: CSVRKLEEETQYF; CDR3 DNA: TGCAGTGTTCGGAAACTAGAAGAAGAGACCCAGTACTTC
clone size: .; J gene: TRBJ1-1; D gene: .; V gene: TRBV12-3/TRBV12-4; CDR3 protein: CASRGGEVTEAFF; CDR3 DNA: TGTGCCTCGAGGGGGGGAGAGGTCACTGAAGCTTTCTTT
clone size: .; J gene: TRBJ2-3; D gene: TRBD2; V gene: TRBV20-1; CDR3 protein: CGARDLLAGDTDTQYF; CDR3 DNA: TGCGGTGCTAGAGATCTACTAGCGGGGGACACAGATACGCAGTATTTT
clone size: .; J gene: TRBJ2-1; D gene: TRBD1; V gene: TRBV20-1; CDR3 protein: CSASKTGGYNEQFF; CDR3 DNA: TGCAGTGCCTCAAAGACAGGGGGTTACAATGAGCAGTTCTTC
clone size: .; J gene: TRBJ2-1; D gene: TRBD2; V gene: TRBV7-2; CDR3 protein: CASSSPTGTSGYNEQFF; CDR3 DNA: TGTGCCAGCAGCTCGCCTACCGGGACTAGCGGGTACAATGAGCAGTTCTTC
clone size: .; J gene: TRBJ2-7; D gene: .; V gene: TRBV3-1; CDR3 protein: CASSHEAYEQYF; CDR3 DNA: TGTGCCAGCAGCCACGAGGCCTACGAGCAGTACTTC
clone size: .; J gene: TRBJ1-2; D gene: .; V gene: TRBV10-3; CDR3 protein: CAIFGTGSGGYTF; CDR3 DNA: TGTGCCATCTTCGGAACAGGGTCCGGTGGCTACACCTTC
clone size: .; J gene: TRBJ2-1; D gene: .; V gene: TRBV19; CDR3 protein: CASSNRTLDEQFF; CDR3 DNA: TGTGCCAGTAGCAATAGGACCCTCGATGAGCAGTTCTTC
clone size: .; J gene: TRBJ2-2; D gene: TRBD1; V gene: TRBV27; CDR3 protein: CATGQGLDTGELFF; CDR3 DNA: TGTGCCACGGGACAGGGGTTAGACACCGGGGAGCTGTTTTTT
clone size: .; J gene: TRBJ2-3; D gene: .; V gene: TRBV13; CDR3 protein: CTSSLTVDTQYF; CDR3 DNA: TGTACCAGCAGCCTTACCGTAGATACGCAGTATTTT
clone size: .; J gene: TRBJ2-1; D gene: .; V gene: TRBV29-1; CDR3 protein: CSVIQGGEQFF; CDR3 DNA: TGCAGCGTCATTCAGGGCGGCGAGCAGTTCTTC
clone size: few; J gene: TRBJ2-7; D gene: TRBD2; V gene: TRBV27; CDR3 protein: CASSLRGGTSYEQYF; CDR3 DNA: TGTGCCAGCAGTTTACGCGGGGGGACCTCCTACGAGCAGTACTTC
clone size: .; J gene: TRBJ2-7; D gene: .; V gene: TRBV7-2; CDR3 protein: CASSSQFYEQYF; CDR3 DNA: TGTGCCAGCAGCTCACAATTCTACGAGCAGTACTTC
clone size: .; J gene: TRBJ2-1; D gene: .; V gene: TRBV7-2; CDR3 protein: CASSLNAASVSYNEQFF; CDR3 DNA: TGTGCCAGCAGCTTAAATGCGGCTAGCGTCTCCTACAATGAGCAGTTCTTC
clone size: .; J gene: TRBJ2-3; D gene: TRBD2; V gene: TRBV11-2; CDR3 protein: CASSSGTSGATQYF; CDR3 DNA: TGTGCCAGCAGCTCCGGGACTAGCGGTGCCACGCAGTATTTT
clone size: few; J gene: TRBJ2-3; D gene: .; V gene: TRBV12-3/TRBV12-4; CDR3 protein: CASSFRVTADVQYF; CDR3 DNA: TGTGCCAGCAGTTTCAGAGTGACAGCAGATGTGCAGTATTTT
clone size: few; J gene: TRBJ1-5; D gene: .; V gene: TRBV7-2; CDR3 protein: CASSLGGYSNQPQHF; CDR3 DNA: TGTGCCAGCAGTTTGGGGGGATATAGCAATCAGCCCCAGCATTTT
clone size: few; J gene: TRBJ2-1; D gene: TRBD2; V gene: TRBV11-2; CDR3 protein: CASSAPKGAGGGNEQFF; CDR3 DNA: TGTGCCAGCAGCGCCCCGAAGGGAGCGGGGGGTGGAAATGAGCAGTTCTTC
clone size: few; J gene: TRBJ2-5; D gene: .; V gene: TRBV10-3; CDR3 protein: CAISVREETQYF; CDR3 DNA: TGTGCCATCAGTGTAAGGGAAGAGACCCAGTACTTC
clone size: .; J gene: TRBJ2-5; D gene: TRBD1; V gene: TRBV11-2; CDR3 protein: CASSPGTAKETQYF; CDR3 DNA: TGTGCCAGCAGCCCTGGGACAGCAAAAGAGACCCAGTACTTC
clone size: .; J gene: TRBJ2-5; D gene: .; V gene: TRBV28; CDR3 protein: CASRTDREAGETQYF; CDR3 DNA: TGTGCCAGCAGGACCGACAGGGAGGCCGGAGAGACCCAGTACTTC
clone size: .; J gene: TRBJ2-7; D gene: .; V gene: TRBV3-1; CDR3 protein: CASSQDLAEQYF; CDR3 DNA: TGTGCCAGCAGCCAAGATCTTGCCGAGCAGTACTTC
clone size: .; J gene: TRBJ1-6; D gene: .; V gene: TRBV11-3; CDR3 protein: CASSPSDGLHSPLHF; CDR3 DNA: TGTGCCAGCAGCCCCTCGGACGGTCTCCATTCACCCCTCCACTTT
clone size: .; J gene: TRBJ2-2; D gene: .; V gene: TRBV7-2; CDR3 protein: CASSLLASGTTGELFF; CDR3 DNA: TGTGCCAGCAGCTTATTAGCCAGCGGCACCACCGGGGAGCTGTTTTTT
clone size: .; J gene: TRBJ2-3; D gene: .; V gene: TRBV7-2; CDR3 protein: CASSDSDTQYF; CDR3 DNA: TGTGCCAGCAGCGACTCAGATACGCAGTATTTT
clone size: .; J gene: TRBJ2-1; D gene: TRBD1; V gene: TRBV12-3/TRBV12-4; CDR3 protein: CASSKGQVNEQFF; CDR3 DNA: TGTGCCAGCAGTAAGGGACAGGTCAATGAGCAGTTCTTC
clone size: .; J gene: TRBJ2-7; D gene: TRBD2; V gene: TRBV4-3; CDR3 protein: CASSQELAGYYEQYF; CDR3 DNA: TGCGCCAGCAGCCAAGAACTAGCGGGATACTACGAGCAGTACTTC
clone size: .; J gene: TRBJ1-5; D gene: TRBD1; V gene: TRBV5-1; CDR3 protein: CASSLGQGQAPQHF; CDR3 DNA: TGCGCCAGCAGCTTGGGACAGGGTCAGGCGCCCCAGCATTTT
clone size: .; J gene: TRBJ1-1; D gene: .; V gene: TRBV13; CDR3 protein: CASSLGRQAMNTEAFF; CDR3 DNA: TGTGCCAGCAGCTTAGGGCGACAGGCTATGAACACTGAAGCTTTCTTT
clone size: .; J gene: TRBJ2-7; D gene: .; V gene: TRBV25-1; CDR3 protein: CASTSPGRNSYEQYF; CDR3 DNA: TGTGCCAGCACTTCGCCAGGGCGTAACTCCTACGAGCAGTACTTC
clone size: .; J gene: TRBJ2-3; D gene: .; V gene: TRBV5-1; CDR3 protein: CASSLREFTDTQYF; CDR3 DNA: TGCGCCAGCAGCTTACGAGAGTTCACAGATACGCAGTATTTT
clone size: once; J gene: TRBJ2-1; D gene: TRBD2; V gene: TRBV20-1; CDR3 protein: CSAVPGTSGGGEQFF; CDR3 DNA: TGCAGTGCTGTACCCGGGACTAGCGGGGGTGGAGAGCAGTTCTTC
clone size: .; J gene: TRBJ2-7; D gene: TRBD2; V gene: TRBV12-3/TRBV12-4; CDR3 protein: CASSFSGLAYEQYF; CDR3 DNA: TGTGCCAGCAGTTTTTCCGGACTAGCCTACGAGCAGTACTTC
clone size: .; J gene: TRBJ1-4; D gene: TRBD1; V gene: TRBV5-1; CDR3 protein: CASSTQWGTGAGEKLFF; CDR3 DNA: TGCGCCAGCAGCACGCAATGGGGAACAGGGGCCGGCGAAAAACTGTTTTTT
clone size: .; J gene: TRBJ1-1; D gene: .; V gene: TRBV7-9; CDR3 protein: CASSRTDGYEAFF; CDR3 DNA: TGTGCCAGCAGCCGAACGGACGGCTATGAAGCTTTCTTT
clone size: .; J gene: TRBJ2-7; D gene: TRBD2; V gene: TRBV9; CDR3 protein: CASSVGGDSPYEQYF; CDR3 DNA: TGTGCCAGCAGCGTGGGGGGGGACTCGCCCTACGAGCAGTACTTC
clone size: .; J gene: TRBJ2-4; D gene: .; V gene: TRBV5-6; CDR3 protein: CASSLKDRRTAAYF; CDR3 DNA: TGTGCCAGCAGCTTGAAGGACCGAAGGACGGCAGCGTACTTC
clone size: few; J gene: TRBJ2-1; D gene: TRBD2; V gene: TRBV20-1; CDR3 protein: CSASSGGNEQFF; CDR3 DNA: TGCAGTGCTAGTAGCGGGGGCAATGAGCAGTTCTTC
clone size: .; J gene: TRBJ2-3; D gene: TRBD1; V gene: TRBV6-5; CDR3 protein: CASSYTGGDTQYF; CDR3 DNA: TGTGCCAGCAGTTACACAGGGGGAGACACGCAGTATTTT
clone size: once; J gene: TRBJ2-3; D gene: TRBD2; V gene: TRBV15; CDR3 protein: CATSRASGRLADTQYF; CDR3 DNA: TGTGCCACCAGCAGGGCTAGCGGCCGCTTAGCAGATACGCAGTATTTT
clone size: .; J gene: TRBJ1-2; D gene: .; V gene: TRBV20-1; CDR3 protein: CLLLGRSGSTYGYTF; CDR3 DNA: TGCTTACTTCTCGGCAGGTCGGGGTCAACCTATGGCTACACCTTC
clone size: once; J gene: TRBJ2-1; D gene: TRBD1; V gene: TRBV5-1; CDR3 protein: CASSNADRDRGWNEQFF; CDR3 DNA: TGCGCCAGCAGCAACGCAGACCGGGACAGGGGGTGGAATGAGCAGTTCTTC
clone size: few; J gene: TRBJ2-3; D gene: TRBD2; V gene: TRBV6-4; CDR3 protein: CASSDGVGGGSTDTQYF; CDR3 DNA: TGTGCCAGCAGTGATGGGGTCGGCGGGGGAAGCACAGATACGCAGTATTTT
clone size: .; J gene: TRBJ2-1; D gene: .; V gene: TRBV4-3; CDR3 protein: CASSNELNEQFF; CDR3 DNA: TGCGCCAGCAGCAACGAACTCAATGAGCAGTTCTTC